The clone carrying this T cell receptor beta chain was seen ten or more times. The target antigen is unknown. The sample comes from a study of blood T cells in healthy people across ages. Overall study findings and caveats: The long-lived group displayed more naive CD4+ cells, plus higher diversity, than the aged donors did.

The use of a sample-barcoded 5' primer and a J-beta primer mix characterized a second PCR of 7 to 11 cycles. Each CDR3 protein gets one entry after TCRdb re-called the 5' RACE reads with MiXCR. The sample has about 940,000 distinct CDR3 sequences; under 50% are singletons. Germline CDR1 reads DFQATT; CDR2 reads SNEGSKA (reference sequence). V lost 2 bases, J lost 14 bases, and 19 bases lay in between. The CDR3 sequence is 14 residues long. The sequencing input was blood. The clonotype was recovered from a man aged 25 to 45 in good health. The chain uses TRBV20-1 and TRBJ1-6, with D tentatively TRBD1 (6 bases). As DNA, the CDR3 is TGCAGTGCTAGACCGCGCAGGGGAGTTCAGGCCCTCCACTTT. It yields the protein CSARPRRGVQALHF.